This entry describes one TCR beta chain. There is no known antigen for this receptor. No much larger clonotype is one base removed from it; base qualities were not supplied. There are 15 amino acids in the CDR3, from cysteine to phenylalanine inclusive. The read is trimmed to its CDR3 DNA, 45 bases read in frame from base 1. V sheds 1 base and J sheds 3 bases, leaving 12 bases between their ends. The germline V gene encodes CDR1 SGHVS and CDR2 FNYEAQ. These data come from a study of blood T cell repertoires in COVID-19 (dated by TCRdb to the early 2020s). Study-wide context: Samples covering the acute and convalescent phases of COVID-19 were provided by collaborators in the United States, Italy and Spain. The material from the prospective study consisted of cDNA or gDNA derived from T cells, B-cell-depleted T cells, or PBMCs. Deeply sampled blood TCRbeta repertoires from subjects exposed to, actively infected with, or recovered from COVID-19 were included in the dataset. The repertoires were released in a freely available public database intended as a resource for research on the immune response to SARS-CoV-2. The samples were drawn from two sources: the first 160 participants of the ongoing ImmuneRACE study, and 1,000 to 1,500 subjects contributed by 6 global collaborators. A de-identified subject ID, COVID-19 status, age in years and sex were almost always included in the sample metadata. HLA class I and class II types, where available, came from metadata supplied by the sample provider rather than from assay-based typing.

Points the paper makes about the study in general: The amount of clinical and demographic metadata varied by source and participant and was provided uncurated.

TCRbeta CDR3 regions were amplified from genomic DNA using the immunoSEQ Assay, a bias-controlled multiplex PCR. Concerning the study's data processing: The number of nucleated cells in each sample was estimated by amplification of reference gene primers within the assay. Sequence reads were collapsed and filtered to measure the absolute abundance of every unique TCRbeta CDR3 rearrangement. Productive Simpson clonality was computed per sample as the square root of Simpson's diversity index over productive rearrangements. TCRdb re-hosts the immuneACCESS table, in-frame sequences only. Its copies lack some clones; in the studies checked, an unresolved V gene accounts for under half of them, and the cause for the rest is not known. The D gene and trimming were derived from the DNA, and the V and J assignments and clone size from that table. Recorded for this sample are hundreds of thousands of clones; approximately 88% of them occurred a single time. The top ten hold over 6% of the sample.

Enrolling through a virtual design, the prospective study's participants ranged in age from roughly 18 to 95 years and lived across 20 to 25 United States geographic areas. Cohort assignment in the prospective study relied on participant-reported clinical history from a screening survey and a study questionnaire. Recovered participants in ImmuneRACE Cohort 3 were defined as having two consecutive negative NP/OP PCR tests, clearance from a healthcare professional, or resolution of symptoms. In the prospective study, whole blood, serum and a nasopharyngeal or oropharyngeal swab were collected from each participant by mobile phlebotomists. Prospective study participants could optionally give additional blood draws and questionnaires over an approximately two-month period. Before DNA extraction, blood samples from the prospective study were shipped at room temperature or frozen.

The material sequenced was PBMCs or T cells enriched from blood (not recorded which). This TCR was sampled from a woman in her 40s who had recovered from COVID-19. The rearrangement joined TRBV7-6 to TRBJ1-1; the D segment cannot be called with confidence. The nucleotide sequence is given as TGTGCCAGCAGCTTAGGGTTCTCTAGAGACACTGAAGCTTTCTTT. It translates as CASSLGFSRDTEAFF.